The present TCR beta chain was sequenced within a study of T cell responses to AZD1222 COVID-19 vaccine. General study findings and limits: The study identified only 6 or 7 AZD1222 recipients as seropositive at baseline.

CDR3 size: 14 residues. Trimming pared 6 bases from V and 0 bases from J, leaving 8 bases between. CDR1 and CDR2 (germline): LNHDA, SQIVND (reference sequence). Method: immunoSEQ multiplex PCR; TCRdb's copy keeps in-frame clones and lacks some. The sample holds about 60,000 clones; less than 90% are singletons and the top ten take 6.9%. Pooling covered second doses at about 4 or about 12 weeks. Turning to this clone: Its target is not known.

The input for sequencing was peripheral blood, taken 28 days after the second AZD1222 dose. The source is an adult who received the AZD1222 COVID-19 vaccine. The chain is built from TRBV19 and TRBJ1-4, with a weak D call TRBD1 (5 bases). CDR3 sequence (DNA): TGTGCCAGTAGGGGGACGGCAACTAATGAAAAACTGTTTTTT. It yields the protein CASRGTATNEKLFF.